These 32 T cell receptor beta chains originate from one sample sequenced in a study of beta chain features in type 1 diabetes. Study-wide results and limits: Shortening of TCRB CDR3s, moderate but significant, appeared in all four CD4+ subsets of Type 1 diabetes patients.

Investigators reverse transcribed all isolated RNA, so they sequenced expressed TCRB transcripts. Only in-frame clones appear in the TCRdb table, and some are missing; sequencing was by immunoSEQ multiplex PCR. The sample lists 500,000 to 800,000 clones; roughly 12% were seen once. No cognate antigen is known for these TCRs. Source material: naive CD4+ T cells from blood. The receptors were sampled from a man younger than 40 with type 1 diabetes.

The chain employs TRBV2 and TRBJ2-7; TRBD1 matches at 7 bases. CDR1 and CDR2 (germline): SNHLY, FYNNEI. The CDR3 runs to 14 residues. V gave up 2 bases and J gave up 3 bases; unmatched junction bases: 4. The CDR3 here is CASSELGQNYEQYF. DNA for the CDR3: TGTGCCAGCAGTGAATTGGGACAGAACTACGAGCAGTACTTC.

The CDR3 bases are TGTGCCAGCAGCCCCGGGGGGACAGGGGAGACCCAGTACTTC. Protein: CASSPGGTGETQYF. V is TRBV7-8 and J is TRBJ2-5, with 9 bases aligning to TRBD1. Germline loops: CDR1 SGHVS, CDR2 FQNEAQ. V shed 5 bases, J shed 5 bases, and the junction held 6 bases outside the gene matches. The CDR3 extends over 14 amino acids.

This clone showed up just a few times. The rearrangement joins TRBV6-1 to TRBJ2-5; D may match TRBD1 or TRBD2 (5 bases each). The V end lost 8 bases, the J end lost 2 bases, and 15 bases lay between the germline ends. The germline V gene encodes CDR1 MNHNS and CDR2 SASEGT. The CDR3 contains 14 residues. The chain's CDR3 is CASRQGTSQETQYF. In DNA, the CDR3 is TGTGCCAGCCGCCAAGGGACGTCTCAAGAGACCCAGTACTTC.

This clone was detected a few times. The chain combines TRBV6-5 with TRBJ1-5; D call uncertain. Trimming shortened V by 0 bases and J by 4 bases, and 7 bases separated the two germline ends. The CDR3 is made up of 14 amino acids. Germline lookup yields CDR1 MNHEY and CDR2 SVGAGI. In DNA form, the CDR3 reads TGTGCCAGCAGTTACTCGAGGGAGAATCAGCCCCAGCATTTT. It codes for CASSYSRENQPQHF.

This sequence joins TRBV9 and TRBJ1-5, with 7 bases identical to TRBD1. Germline CDR1 and CDR2: SGDLS and YYNGEE. V lost 3 bases, J lost 9 bases, and 12 bases stayed unmatched. The CDR3 is 15 residues long. Written as DNA, the CDR3 is TGTGCCAGCAGCGCCGGGGACAGCCGGGGCGGGCCCCAGCATTTT. It is translated as CASSAGDSRGGPQHF.

The chain carries TRBV27 and TRBJ1-2, with D uncertain. CDR1 and CDR2 from the germline V gene are MNHEY and SMNVEV (reference sequence). With 5 bases removed from V and 4 bases from J, the gap between germline ends came to 11 bases. The CDR3 is 13 residues long. The CDR3 region has the DNA TGTGCCAGCAGTCCACGGCAGCTCTATGGCTACACCTTC. Its protein is CASSPRQLYGYTF.

There are a few counts of this clone. J is TRBJ1-1 and V is TRBV19, with 8 bases fitting TRBD1. The CDR3 is 16 residues long. Losses at the gene ends were 5 bases for V and 11 bases for J; bases not matched to a gene: 19. The germline V gene encodes CDR1 LNHDA and CDR2 SQIVND (reference sequence). The chain's CDR3 is CASSLGMGTGGAGAFF. The DNA for the CDR3 is TGTGCCAGTAGTCTGGGGATGGGGACAGGTGGCGCGGGGGCTTTCTTT.

The chain links TRBV10-3 to TRBJ2-7, with D tentatively TRBD1 or TRBD2 (6 bases each). Trimming removed 6 bases from V and 7 bases from J, with 16 bases in between. CDR1 and CDR2 (germline): ENHRY, SYGVKD. The CDR3 extends over 13 amino acids. The CDR3: CAISKDSAGEQYF. CDR3 coding DNA: TGTGCCATCAGCAAGGACAGCGCGGGGGAGCAGTACTTC.

This clone was counted only a few times. Other nucleotide sequences from this sample produce the same CDR3. This sequence joins TRBV4-3 and TRBJ1-2; the D is unclear. With 4 bases removed from V and 8 bases from J, the gap between germline ends came to 14 bases. CDR1 is LGHNA and CDR2 is YSLEER in the germline V gene. There are 13 residues in the CDR3. CDR3 protein: CASSPRTGDGYTF. The CDR3 nucleotides are TGCGCCAGCAGCCCCCGGACGGGAGACGGCTACACCTTC.

This clone was observed a handful of times. The rearrangement uses TRBV18 and TRBJ1-2; 10 bases agree with TRBD1. Trimming removed 1 base from V and 5 bases from J; junction bases left unmatched: 10. The CDR3 contains 17 residues. Germline V gene lookup returns CDR1 KGHSH and CDR2 LQKENI. As DNA, the CDR3 is TGTGCCAGCTCACCACGGTTAACCGGACAGGGGGGATATGGCTACACCTTC. Translation: CASSPRLTGQGGYGYTF.

There are a few counts of this clone. The J gene is TRBJ2-1, the V gene TRBV29-1; possible D gene TRBD1, 5 bases. V dropped 7 bases and J dropped 0 bases, with 13 bases sitting between them. This CDR3 region has 14 residues. Germline CDR1 is SQVTM and CDR2 is ANQGSEA. CDR3 sequence (DNA): TGCAGCGCCGGGCGGCAGGGCTCCTACAATGAGCAGTTCTTC. Amino acid sequence: CSAGRQGSYNEQFF.

The chain combines TRBV27 with TRBJ2-1, with D maybe TRBD2 (6 bases). Germline V gene data show CDR1 as MNHEY and CDR2 as SMNVEV (reference sequence). The CDR3 is made up of 13 amino acids. V lost 10 bases, J lost 4 bases, and 14 bases lay in between. The CDR3 spells CATTGGNYNEQFF. The CDR3 DNA sequence: TGTGCCACTACAGGCGGGAATTACAATGAGCAGTTCTTC.

This clone was observed a few times. The rearrangement links TRBV5-4 to TRBJ2-1; no reliable D call. The CDR3 length is 13 residues. The V end was cut by 7 bases, the J end by 1 base, with 9 bases between. Germline V gives CDR1 SGHNT, CDR2 YYREEE (reference sequence). DNA of the CDR3: TGTGCCAGCCGTACTTCATCCTACAATGAGCAGTTCTTC. It codes for CASRTSSYNEQFF.

In nucleotides, the CDR3 is TGCAGCGTTCGGCGGGCCCAAGAGACCCAGTACTTC. Its protein is CSVRRAQETQYF. The chain carries TRBV29-1 and TRBJ2-5; D is perhaps TRBD2 (5 bases). The germline gives CDR1 SQVTM, CDR2 ANQGSEA. The CDR3 totals 12 residues. Between the trimmed V and J ends, which lost 5 bases and 1 base, there was a span of 8 bases.

The chain couples TRBV18 to TRBJ1-3; 7 bases fit TRBD1. Germline V gene lookup returns CDR1 KGHSH and CDR2 LQKENI. The ends lost 6 bases at V and 2 bases at J; junction bases unmatched: 7. The CDR3 extends over 15 amino acids. Here the CDR3 reads CASSPTGSTGNTIYF. The CDR3, as DNA: TGTGCCAGCTCTCCGACAGGGTCAACTGGAAACACCATATATTTT.

The chain carries TRBV23-1 and TRBJ2-2; tentatively, D is TRBD1 (5 bases). TRBV23-1 is assigned to the ORF class and has an uncertain function. V was clipped by 3 bases and J by 13 bases, with 18 bases between them. The CDR3 covers 14 residues. The CDR3 region has the DNA TGCGCCAGCAGTCACCCAGGTCCTTGGCAGGGGCTGTTTTTT. It yields the protein CASSHPGPWQGLFF.

The chain uses TRBV29-1 and TRBJ1-6; TRBD1 is a possible D gene (5 bases). Germline CDR1 reads SQVTM; CDR2 reads ANQGSEA. This CDR3 has 12 residues. V was cut by 7 bases and J by 8 bases, with 12 bases left in between. The CDR3 is CSARDQDSPLHF. CDR3 nucleotide sequence: TGCAGCGCCCGGGACCAGGATTCACCCCTCCACTTT.

The V and J genes are TRBV12-5 and TRBJ2-3; TRBD2 is a possible D gene (6 bases). Germline CDR1 and CDR2: LGHNT and FRNRAP. V lost 3 bases and J lost 8, with 12 bases in between. The CDR3 extends over 13 amino acids. DNA for the CDR3: TGTGCTAGTGGTTTTACGAGGGGAGGTACGCAGTATTTT. It is translated as CASGFTRGGTQYF. The full variable domain, with the rest looked up from reference TRBV12-5 and TRBJ2-3, is DARVTQTPRHKVTEMGQEVTMRCQPILGHNTVFWYRQTMMQGLELLAYFRNRAPLDDSGMPKDRFSAEMPDATLATLKIQPSEPRDSAVYFCASGFTRGGTQYFGPGTRLTVL.

This chain connects TRBV2 to TRBJ2-5, with 12 bases lining up with TRBD2. The trim removed 7 bases at V and 3 bases at J, leaving 6 bases unmatched. The CDR3 spans 15 residues. Germline CDR1 and CDR2: SNHLY and FYNNEI. CDR3 coding DNA: TGTGCCAGCAACCCGCGGACTAGCGGGAAAGAGACCCAGTACTTC. Translation: CASNPRTSGKETQYF.

This clone turned up a few times. The rearrangement joins TRBV5-1 to TRBJ2-7; D uncertain. The V gene's germline CDR1 is SGHRS and CDR2 YFSETQ. Trimming stripped 0 bases from V and 2 bases from J, with 12 bases between. There are 15 residues in the CDR3. CDR3: CASSLGRSGPYEQYF. The CDR3 nucleotides are TGCGCCAGCAGCTTGGGTAGATCGGGTCCCTACGAGCAGTACTTC.

The chain combines TRBV10-1 with TRBJ2-1, with D possibly matching TRBD2 (6 bases). Germline CDR1 is WNHNN and CDR2 is SYGVQD (reference sequence). Deletions cut 0 bases from V and 12 bases from J, with 12 bases between. This CDR3 is built from 13 residues. Here the CDR3 reads CASSESIGGGQFF. The CDR3 nucleotides read TGCGCCAGCAGTGAGTCGATCGGGGGTGGGCAGTTCTTC.

The chain employs TRBV20-1 and TRBJ2-5, with a possible D match to TRBD1 (5 bases). Germline V gene data show CDR1 as DFQATT and CDR2 as SNEGSKA (reference sequence). V lost 5 bases and J lost 2, with 6 bases in between. The CDR3 has 11 residues. In nucleotides, the CDR3 is TGCAGTGCTGACAGTCAAGAGACCCAGTACTTC. Amino acids: CSADSQETQYF.

The J gene is TRBJ1-1, the V gene TRBV9, with D unresolved. The V and J ends lost 4 bases and 4 bases respectively, with 14 bases between them. The CDR3 length is 14 residues. From germline, CDR1 is SGDLS and CDR2 YYNGEE. CDR3 DNA: TGTGCCAGCAGCTCCCGTGGGCAGCCCACTGAAGCTTTCTTT. Protein product: CASSSRGQPTEAFF.

This clone occurred a few times. The genes are TRBV15 and TRBJ2-3; D call uncertain. Germline CDR1 LNHNV, CDR2 YYDKDF (reference sequence). V was pared by 4 bases and J by 1 base, with 15 bases between. The CDR3 has 16 residues. The CDR3 DNA is TGTGCCACCAGCATAGGACGATCCTTCGGCACAGATACGCAGTATTTT. Translation gives CATSIGRSFGTDTQYF.

A word on this clone: Additional DNA sequences in this sample encode the identical CDR3. The chain has TRBV5-4 and TRBJ2-1; D is possibly TRBD1 (5 bases). Trimming took off 0 bases at V and 6 bases at J, with 7 bases between the two ends. The CDR3 runs 13 residues. From germline, CDR1 is SGHNT and CDR2 YYREEE (reference sequence). The CDR3: CASSLGQPNEQFF. The CDR3 nucleotides are TGTGCCAGCAGCTTGGGACAGCCCAATGAGCAGTTCTTC.

V is TRBV11-2 and J is TRBJ2-7, with 10 bases matching TRBD2. Per the germline V gene, CDR1 is SGHAT and CDR2 is FQNNGV. This CDR3 has 15 amino acids. Trimming took 4 bases from V and 0 from J; bases not matched to a gene: 3. CDR3 coding DNA: TGTGCCAGCAGCTCTCAGCGGGGGGGCTCCTACGAGCAGTACTTC. Its protein product is CASSSQRGGSYEQYF. Looking up the rest from reference TRBV11-2 and TRBJ2-7 gives the full variable domain: EAGVAQSPRYKIIEKRQSVAFWCNPISGHATLYWYQQILGQGPKLLIQFQNNGVVDDSQLPKDRFSAERLKGVDSTLKIQPAKLEDSAVYLCASSSQRGGSYEQYFGPGTRLTVT.

This clone has only a few counts. The rearrangement joins TRBV25-1 to TRBJ1-4, with 8 bases that match TRBD1. This CDR3 is 13 amino acids long. Per germline, CDR1 MGHDK and CDR2 SYGVNS. V lost 2 bases to trimming and J lost 8 bases; unmatched junction nucleotides: 1. The CDR3 sequence is CASSEQGAEKLFF. CDR3 bases: TGTGCCAGCAGTGAACAGGGGGCCGAAAAACTGTTTTTT.

This clone was counted a few times. The chain carries TRBV4-2 and TRBJ2-1; D tentatively fits TRBD1 or TRBD2 (5 bases each). The CDR3 consists of 14 residues. Per the germline V gene, CDR1 is LGHNA and CDR2 is YNFKEQ. The V end was cut by 6 bases, the J end by 7 bases, with 16 bases between. The DNA for the CDR3 is TGTGCCAGCAGGGGGACGGAGGCTCCTAATGAGCAGTTCTTC. Translating gives CASRGTEAPNEQFF.

The V and J genes are TRBV9 and TRBJ2-5, with TRBD2 identical over 12 bases. CDR3 length equals 18 residues. CDR1 and CDR2 (germline): SGDLS, YYNGEE. Trimming at V came to 0 bases and at J to 3 bases, leaving 9 bases not matched to a gene. CDR3 in amino acids: CASSVAGGRLAGEETQYF. Here the CDR3 DNA reads TGTGCCAGCAGCGTAGCTGGGGGCAGACTAGCGGGGGAAGAGACCCAGTACTTC.

This chain connects TRBV7-9 to TRBJ2-7; D is unclear. There are 11 residues in the CDR3. The germline V and J ends were trimmed by 8 bases and 1 base, with 6 bases remaining between them. Germline V gives CDR1 SEHNR, CDR2 FQNEAQ (reference sequence). CDR3 DNA: TGTGCCAGCGCCACTTCCTACGAGCAGTACTTC. Amino acid sequence: CASATSYEQYF. The full variable domain, in which reference TRBV7-9 and TRBJ2-7 provide the parts outside the CDR3, is DTGVSQNPRHKITKRGQNVTFRCDPISEHNRLYWYRQTLGQGPEFLTYFQNEAQLEKSRLLSDRFSAERPKGSFSTLEIQRTEQGDSAMYLCASATSYEQYFGPGTRLTVT.

This clone was recorded at least ten times. V and J are TRBV19 and TRBJ2-5; 8 positions agree with TRBD1. V shed 7 bases and J 1 base; nucleotides not matched to a gene: 5. Germline lookup yields CDR1 LNHDA and CDR2 SQIVND (reference sequence). CDR3 size: 14 residues. For the CDR3, the DNA is TGTGCCAGTAACGGACAGGGATTCCAAGAGACCCAGTACTTC. Translating it yields CASNGQGFQETQYF.

This sequence joins TRBV2 and TRBJ2-7, with 10 bases that match TRBD1. The CDR3 is 13 amino acids. V lost 8 bases to trimming and J lost 2 bases; unmatched junction nucleotides: 3. The germline gives CDR1 SNHLY, CDR2 FYNNEI. The CDR3 nucleotides are TGTGCCAGCGCGGGACAGGGGACCTACGAGCAGTACTTC. This sequence encodes CASAGQGTYEQYF.